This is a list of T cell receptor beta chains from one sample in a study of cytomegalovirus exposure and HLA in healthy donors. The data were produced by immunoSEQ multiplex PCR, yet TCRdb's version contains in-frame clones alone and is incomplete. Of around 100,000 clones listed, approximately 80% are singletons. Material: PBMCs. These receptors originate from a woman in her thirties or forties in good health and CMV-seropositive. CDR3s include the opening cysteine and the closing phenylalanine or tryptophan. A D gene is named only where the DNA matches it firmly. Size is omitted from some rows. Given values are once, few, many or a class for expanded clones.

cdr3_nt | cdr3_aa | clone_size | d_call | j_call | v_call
TGTGCCATCACTAGCGGGTCCCACAATGAGCAGTTCTTC | CAITSGSHNEQFF | NA | TRBD2 | TRBJ2-1 | TRBV10-3
TGTGCCAGCAGTTACGGGACTTCTGGAAACACCATATATTTT | CASSYGTSGNTIYF | NA | NA | TRBJ1-3 | TRBV2
TGCGCCAGCAGCCAAGATCCCGGACAGGCAAATTCACCCCTCCACTTT | CASSQDPGQANSPLHF | NA | TRBD1 | TRBJ1-6 | TRBV4-1
TGTGCCAGTAGTCCCCTTCCCACGAATGGTAGAACTAACTATGGCTACACCTTC | CASSPLPTNGRTNYGYTF | NA | NA | TRBJ1-2 | TRBV19
TGTGCCAGCAGCTTAGGGCGGGCCGCTCCCCAGCATTTT | CASSLGRAAPQHF | NA | NA | TRBJ1-5 | TRBV7-4
TGCGCCAGCAGTCCGACAGGAGTGGGCGAGCAGTACTTC | CASSPTGVGEQYF | NA | NA | TRBJ2-7 | TRBV10-1
TGCGCCAGCAGCATTCGGACTAGCGGGAGCAATGAGCAGTTCTTC | CASSIRTSGSNEQFF | NA | TRBD2 | TRBJ2-1 | TRBV5-1
TGTGCCAGCAGTGATCGGACTAGCGGGAGTTACGAGCAGTACTTC | CASSDRTSGSYEQYF | few | TRBD2 | TRBJ2-7 | TRBV6-4
TGTGTCAGTAGCCAGGACAGGGGGGGAAACACCATATATTTT | CVSSQDRGGNTIYF | NA | TRBD1 | TRBJ1-3 | TRBV19
TGTGCCAGCAGCGGACGGGCTAGCGTCGACCGGGAGCTGTTTTTT | CASSGRASVDRELFF | NA | NA | TRBJ2-2 | TRBV2
TGTGCCAGCAGCTCCCCTCCGACAGGGGCGGATGGCTACACCTTC | CASSSPPTGADGYTF | NA | NA | TRBJ1-2 | TRBV21-1
TGTGCCAGCAGCCCGCAGCGCGTGGGGACCCAGTACTTC | CASSPQRVGTQYF | NA | NA | TRBJ2-5 | TRBV13
TGTGCCAGCAGCTTGGTGGCCGGAGATACGGGCTACACCTTC | CASSLVAGDTGYTF | few | NA | TRBJ1-2 | TRBV5-6
TGTGCCAGCAGCGTGACTAGCGGGAGTTACGAGCAGTACTTC | CASSVTSGSYEQYF | few | TRBD2 | TRBJ2-7 | TRBV5-5
TGCGCCAGCAGCTTGTGGGGGACTACCCCGAACACCGGGGAGCTGTTTTTT | CASSLWGTTPNTGELFF | NA | TRBD2 | TRBJ2-2 | TRBV5-1
TGTGCCAGCAGCTCTGACGGGGGTGTTGGCAAACTGTTTTTT | CASSSDGGVGKLFF | NA | NA | TRBJ1-4 | TRBV6-5
TGCGCCAGCAGCTTGACAACTAGCGGCTACAATGAGCAGTTCTTC | CASSLTTSGYNEQFF | NA | TRBD2 | TRBJ2-1 | TRBV5-1
TGTGCCAGCAGCCCAGGACTGTTCTCTGGAAACACCATATATTTT | CASSPGLFSGNTIYF | NA | NA | TRBJ1-3 | TRBV7-9
TGTGCCAGCAGTGAAACTAGGGGGAACACAGATACGCAGTATTTT | CASSETRGNTDTQYF | NA | NA | TRBJ2-3 | TRBV6-1
TGTGCCAGCAGCACCGCCGACTACCCCCAAGAAGAGACCCAGTACTTC | CASSTADYPQEETQYF | medium-sized | NA | TRBJ2-5 | TRBV9
TGCAGCCTGGGGGACAGAGACACTGAAGCTTTCTTT | CSLGDRDTEAFF | NA | TRBD1 | TRBJ1-1 | TRBV29-1
TGTGCCAGCAGCTCCCGGACAGTCGTTACCTTC | CASSSRTVVTF | few | NA | TRBJ1-2 | TRBV9
TGTGCCAGCAGCTTAACGCGGGGAGGAGTAGACAATGAGCAGTTCTTC | CASSLTRGGVDNEQFF | once | NA | TRBJ2-1 | TRBV7-3
TGCGCCAGCAGCTTGGGGGCTAGCGGGGGCCACACAGATACGCAGTATTTT | CASSLGASGGHTDTQYF | few | TRBD2 | TRBJ2-3 | TRBV5-1
TGTGCCAGCAGTGAGGTAGGGGGCTCTGGAAACACCATATATTTT | CASSEVGGSGNTIYF | NA | NA | TRBJ1-3 | TRBV28
TGTGCCAGCAGCGCAAGCCCTAGCGGGACCGGGGAGCTGTTTTTT | CASSASPSGTGELFF | NA | TRBD2 | TRBJ2-2 | TRBV7-3
TGTGCCAGCAGCTTAGCTAGCGGGTTCACAGATACGCAGTATTTT | CASSLASGFTDTQYF | NA | TRBD2 | TRBJ2-3 | TRBV7-9
TGTGCCACCGCCGGCGGGACGGGCCCCGGCGAGCAGTACTTC | CATAGGTGPGEQYF | NA | NA | TRBJ2-7 | TRBV10-3
TGTGCCAGCAGCTTGAGGTCAGAGACAGGAGAGACCCAGTACTTC | CASSLRSETGETQYF | NA | NA | TRBJ2-5 | TRBV5-5
TGTGCCAGCAGCAAAGACAAAGCCTACAATGAGCAGTTCTTC | CASSKDKAYNEQFF | few | NA | TRBJ2-1 | TRBV21-1
TGTGCCAGCATTACTAGCGGGATACGGTCCTACAATGAGCAGTTCTTC | CASITSGIRSYNEQFF | once | TRBD2 | TRBJ2-1 | TRBV2
TGTGCCAGCAGCCGTAGTACAGGGGGCTCCTACGAGCAGTACTTC | CASSRSTGGSYEQYF | NA | TRBD1 | TRBJ2-7 | TRBV9
TGTGCCAGTAGTGGTCCGGGACATACTTTTTATAGCAATCAGCCCCAGCATTTT | CASSGPGHTFYSNQPQHF | once | NA | TRBJ1-5 | TRBV19
TGTGCCAGCCGGCAGCCGGGACAGGGATATAGAGGCTACACCTTC | CASRQPGQGYRGYTF | NA | TRBD1 | TRBJ1-2 | TRBV6-1
TGTGCCAGCAGTTTATGGGGACAGGGCAATCAGCCCCAGCATTTT | CASSLWGQGNQPQHF | NA | TRBD1 | TRBJ1-5 | TRBV28
TGCAGCGTTGACATGAACACCGGGGAGCTGTTTTTT | CSVDMNTGELFF | NA | NA | TRBJ2-2 | TRBV29-1
TGTGCCAGCTCACTCTTTGCGACAGGCTCCTACGAGCAGTACTTC | CASSLFATGSYEQYF | NA | NA | TRBJ2-7 | TRBV18
TGTGCCAGCACCCAAAGGACAGGGCGCTACGAGCAGTACTTC | CASTQRTGRYEQYF | few | TRBD1 | TRBJ2-7 | TRBV5-6
TGTGCCAGCAGGCCGCCGATGGGACAGGGCTCCTACGAGCAGTACTTC | CASRPPMGQGSYEQYF | NA | TRBD1 | TRBJ2-7 | TRBV6-6
TGTGCCAGCAGCTTGAGGCGGTACGGTAGCCCAGATACGCAGTATTTT | CASSLRRYGSPDTQYF | medium-sized | NA | TRBJ2-3 | TRBV5-6
TGCGCCAGCAGTGAGAAACTAGCGGGGCCTTACGAGCAGTACTTC | CASSEKLAGPYEQYF | NA | TRBD2 | TRBJ2-7 | TRBV10-1
TGCGCCAGCAGCTTGGGTAAGCTCCTTCTCTCCTACAATGAGCAGTTCTTC | CASSLGKLLLSYNEQFF | NA | NA | TRBJ2-1 | TRBV5-1
TGTGCCAGCAGAATAACAGGGGGCTATGGCTACACCTTC | CASRITGGYGYTF | few | TRBD1 | TRBJ1-2 | TRBV28
TGTGCCAGCAGCTCCGATACAGCGGGGGTGAACACTGAAGCTTTCTTT | CASSSDTAGVNTEAFF | once | NA | TRBJ1-1 | TRBV11-2
TGTGCCAGCAGCTATCTCAAGGGAGATTCACCCCTCCACTTT | CASSYLKGDSPLHF | NA | NA | TRBJ1-6 | TRBV7-8
TGTGCCACTTTGACAGGGAACACCGGGGAGCTGTTTTTT | CATLTGNTGELFF | few | NA | TRBJ2-2 | TRBV6-5
TGTGCCAGCAGCCCCTATGGCGGCAGTTCAACTGGAAACACCATATATTTT | CASSPYGGSSTGNTIYF | NA | NA | TRBJ1-3 | TRBV7-9
TGTGCCAGAAGCTTGACAGGGGCAGGAGAGCAGTACTTC | CARSLTGAGEQYF | NA | TRBD1 | TRBJ2-7 | TRBV5-3
TGTGCCAGCAGGCGTAGCGGGGTCTCTGGGGCCAACGTCCTGACTTTC | CASRRSGVSGANVLTF | NA | TRBD2 | TRBJ2-6 | TRBV27
TGTGCCAGCAGTGAAACCGGGACAGGTCAAAAGGAGCAGTTCTTC | CASSETGTGQKEQFF | NA | TRBD1 | TRBJ2-1 | TRBV6-1
TGTGCCAGCAGCCTGGGACACCTGACCTACAATGAGCAGTTCTTC | CASSLGHLTYNEQFF | NA | NA | TRBJ2-1 | TRBV5-6
TGTGCCAGCAGCTTATCAACGGGGATGAACACTGAAGCTTTCTTT | CASSLSTGMNTEAFF | NA | NA | TRBJ1-1 | TRBV7-3
TGTGCCAGCAGCCAAGGGGCCCTGAACACTGAAGCTTTCTTT | CASSQGALNTEAFF | once | NA | TRBJ1-1 | TRBV7-9